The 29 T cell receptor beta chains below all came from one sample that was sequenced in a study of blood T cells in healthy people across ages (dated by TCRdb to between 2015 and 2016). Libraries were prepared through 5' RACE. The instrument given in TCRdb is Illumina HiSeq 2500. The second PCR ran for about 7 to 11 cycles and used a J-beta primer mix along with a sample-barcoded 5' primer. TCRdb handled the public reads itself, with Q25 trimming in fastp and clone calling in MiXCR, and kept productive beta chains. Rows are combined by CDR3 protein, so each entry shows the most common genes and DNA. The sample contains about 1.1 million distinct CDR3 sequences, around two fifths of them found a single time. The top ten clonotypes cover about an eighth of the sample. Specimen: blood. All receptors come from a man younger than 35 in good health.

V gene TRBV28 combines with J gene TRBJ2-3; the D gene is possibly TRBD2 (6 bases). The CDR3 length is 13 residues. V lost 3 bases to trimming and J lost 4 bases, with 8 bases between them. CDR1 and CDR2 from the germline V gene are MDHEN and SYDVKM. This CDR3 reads CASSFRRADTQYF. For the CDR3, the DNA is TGTGCCAGCAGTTTCCGGAGGGCAGATACGCAGTATTTT.

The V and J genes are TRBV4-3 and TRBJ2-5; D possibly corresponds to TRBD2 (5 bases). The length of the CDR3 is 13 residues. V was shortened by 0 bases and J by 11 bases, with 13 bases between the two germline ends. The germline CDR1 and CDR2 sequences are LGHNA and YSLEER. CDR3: CASSQDIRDEQYF. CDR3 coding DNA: TGCGCCAGCAGCCAAGATATACGGGATGAGCAGTACTTC.

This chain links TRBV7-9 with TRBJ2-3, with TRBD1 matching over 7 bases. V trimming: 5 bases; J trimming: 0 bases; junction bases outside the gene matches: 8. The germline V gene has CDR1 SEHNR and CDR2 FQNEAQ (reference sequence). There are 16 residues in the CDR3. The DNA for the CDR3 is TGTGCCAGCAGCCTCGGACAGGTTCAAAGCACAGATACGCAGTATTTT. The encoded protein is CASSLGQVQSTDTQYF.

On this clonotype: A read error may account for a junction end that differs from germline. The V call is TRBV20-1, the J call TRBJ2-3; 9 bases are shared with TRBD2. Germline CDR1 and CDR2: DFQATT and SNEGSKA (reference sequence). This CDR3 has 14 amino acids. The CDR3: CSAASGTSTDTRYF. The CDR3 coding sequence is TGCAGTGCTGCTTCCGGGACTAGCACAGATACGCGGTATTTT.

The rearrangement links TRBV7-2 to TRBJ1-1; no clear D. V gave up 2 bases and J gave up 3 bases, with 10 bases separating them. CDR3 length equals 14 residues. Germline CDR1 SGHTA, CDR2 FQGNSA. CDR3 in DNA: TGTGCCAGCAGCTTACGGAGATGGGACACTGAAGCTTTCTTT. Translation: CASSLRRWDTEAFF.

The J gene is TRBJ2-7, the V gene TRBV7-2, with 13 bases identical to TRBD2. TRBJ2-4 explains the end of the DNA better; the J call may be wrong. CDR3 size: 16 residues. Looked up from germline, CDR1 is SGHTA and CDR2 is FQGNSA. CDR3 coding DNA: TGTGCCAGCAGCCTCACTAGCGGGGGGGCCGTAGACATTCAGTACTTC. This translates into CASSLTSGGAVDIQYF.

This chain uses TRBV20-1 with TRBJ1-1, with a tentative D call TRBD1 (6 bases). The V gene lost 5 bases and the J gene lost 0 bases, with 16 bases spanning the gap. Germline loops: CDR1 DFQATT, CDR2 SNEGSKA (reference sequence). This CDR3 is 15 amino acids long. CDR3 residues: CSASYAGALNTEAFF. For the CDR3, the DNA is TGCAGTGCTTCATATGCGGGGGCATTGAACACTGAAGCTTTCTTT.

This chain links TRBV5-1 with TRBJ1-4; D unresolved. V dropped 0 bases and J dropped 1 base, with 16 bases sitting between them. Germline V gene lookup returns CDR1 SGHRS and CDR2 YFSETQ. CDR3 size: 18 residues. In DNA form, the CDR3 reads TGCGCCAGCAGCTTGGGCTTGGACGCTAGGGTAACTAATGAAAAACTGTTTTTT. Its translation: CASSLGLDARVTNEKLFF.

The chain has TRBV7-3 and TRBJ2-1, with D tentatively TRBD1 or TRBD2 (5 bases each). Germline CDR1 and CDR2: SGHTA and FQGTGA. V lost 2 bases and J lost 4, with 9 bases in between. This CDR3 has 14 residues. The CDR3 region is CASSLGDQYNEQFF. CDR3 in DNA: TGTGCCAGCAGCTTAGGGGACCAGTACAATGAGCAGTTCTTC.

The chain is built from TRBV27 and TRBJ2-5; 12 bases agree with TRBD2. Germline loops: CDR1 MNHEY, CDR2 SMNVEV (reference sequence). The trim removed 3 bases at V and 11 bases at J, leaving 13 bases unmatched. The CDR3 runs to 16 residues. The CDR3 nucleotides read TGTGCCAGCAGTTTGACCCCTCTAGCGGGGGGGAATGAGCAGTACTTC. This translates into CASSLTPLAGGNEQYF.

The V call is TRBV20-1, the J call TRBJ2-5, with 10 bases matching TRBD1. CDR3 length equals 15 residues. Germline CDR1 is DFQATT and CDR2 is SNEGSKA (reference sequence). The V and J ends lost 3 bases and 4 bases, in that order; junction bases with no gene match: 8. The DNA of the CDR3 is TGCAGTGCTAGCTCAGACAGGGGGCGCGGAGAGACCCAGTACTTC. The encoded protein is CSASSDRGRGETQYF.

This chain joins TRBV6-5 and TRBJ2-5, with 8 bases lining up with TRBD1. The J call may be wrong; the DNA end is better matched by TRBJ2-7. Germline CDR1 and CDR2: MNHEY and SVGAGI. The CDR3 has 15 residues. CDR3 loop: CASSYGTGVYYEQYF. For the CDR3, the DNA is TGTGCCAGCAGTTACGGGACAGGAGTCTACTACGAGCAGTACTTC.

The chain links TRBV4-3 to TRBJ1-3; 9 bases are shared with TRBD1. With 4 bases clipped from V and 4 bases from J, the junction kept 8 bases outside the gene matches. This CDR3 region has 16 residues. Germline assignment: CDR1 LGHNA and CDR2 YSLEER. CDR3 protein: CASSPQTGGAGNTIYF. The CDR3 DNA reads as TGCGCCAGCAGCCCGCAAACAGGGGGCGCCGGAAACACCATATATTTT.

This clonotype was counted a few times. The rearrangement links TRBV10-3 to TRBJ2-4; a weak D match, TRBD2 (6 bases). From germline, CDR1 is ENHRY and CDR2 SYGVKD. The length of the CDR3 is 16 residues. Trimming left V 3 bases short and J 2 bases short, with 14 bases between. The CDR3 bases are TGTGCCATCAGTGAATCAGGACTATCTTCCAAAAACATTCAGTACTTC. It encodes CAISESGLSSKNIQYF.

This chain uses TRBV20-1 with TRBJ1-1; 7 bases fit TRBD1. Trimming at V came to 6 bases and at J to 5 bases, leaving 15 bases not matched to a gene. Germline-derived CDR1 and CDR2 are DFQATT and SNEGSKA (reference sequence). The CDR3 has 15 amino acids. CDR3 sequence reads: CSAASQGAGGTEAFF. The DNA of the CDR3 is TGCAGTGCCGCGTCCCAAGGGGCAGGGGGAACTGAAGCTTTCTTT.

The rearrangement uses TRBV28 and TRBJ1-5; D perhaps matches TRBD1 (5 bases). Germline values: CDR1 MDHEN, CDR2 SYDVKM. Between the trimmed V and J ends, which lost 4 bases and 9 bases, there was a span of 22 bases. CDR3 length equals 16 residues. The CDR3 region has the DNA TGTGCCAGCAGTTGGGGCACGGGTGTGGGATATGGGCCCCAGCATTTT. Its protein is CASSWGTGVGYGPQHF.

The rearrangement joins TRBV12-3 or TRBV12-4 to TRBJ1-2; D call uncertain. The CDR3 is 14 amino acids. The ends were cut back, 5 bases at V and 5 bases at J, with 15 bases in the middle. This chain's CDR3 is CASSPVPATYGYTF. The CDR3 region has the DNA TGTGCCAGCAGTCCCGTGCCGGCCACTTATGGCTACACCTTC.

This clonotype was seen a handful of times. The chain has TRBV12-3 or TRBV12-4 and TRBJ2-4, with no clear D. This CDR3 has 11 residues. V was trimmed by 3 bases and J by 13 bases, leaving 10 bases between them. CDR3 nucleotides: TGTGCCAGCAGTTTGGGTATCGGGCAGTACTTC. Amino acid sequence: CASSLGIGQYF.

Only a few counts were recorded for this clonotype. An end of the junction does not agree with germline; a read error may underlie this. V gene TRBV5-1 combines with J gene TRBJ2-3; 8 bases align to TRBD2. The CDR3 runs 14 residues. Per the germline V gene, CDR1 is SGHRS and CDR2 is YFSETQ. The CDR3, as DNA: TGTGCCAGCAGCTCGGGCGGGGGGCCAGATACGCAGTATTTT. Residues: CASSSGGGPDTQYF.

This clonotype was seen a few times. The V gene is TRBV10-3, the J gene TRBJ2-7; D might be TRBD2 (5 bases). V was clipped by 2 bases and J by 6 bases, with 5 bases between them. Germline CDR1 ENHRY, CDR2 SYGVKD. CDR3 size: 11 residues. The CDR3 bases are TGTGCCATCAGTGAGGGGAGCGAGCAGTACTTC. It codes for CAISEGSEQYF.

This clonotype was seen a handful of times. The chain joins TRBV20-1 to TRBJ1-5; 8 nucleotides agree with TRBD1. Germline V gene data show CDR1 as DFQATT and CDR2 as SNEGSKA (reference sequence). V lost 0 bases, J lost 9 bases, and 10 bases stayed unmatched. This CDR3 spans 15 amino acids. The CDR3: CSARDRDRPIRPQHF. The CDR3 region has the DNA TGCAGTGCTAGAGACCGGGACAGGCCAATCCGGCCCCAGCATTTT.

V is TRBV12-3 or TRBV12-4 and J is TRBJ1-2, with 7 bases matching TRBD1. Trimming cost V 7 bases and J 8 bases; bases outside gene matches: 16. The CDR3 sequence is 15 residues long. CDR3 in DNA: TGTGCCAGCACCGAACTTCAGGGGGGGGCTGGAGGCTACACCTTC. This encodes CASTELQGGAGGYTF.

In DNA, the CDR3 is TGTGCCAGCAGTTACTCCTGGGCCGGGGAGCTGTTTTTT. The encoded protein is CASSYSWAGELFF. The chain is built from TRBV6-5 and TRBJ2-2; no firm D call. V lost 0 bases to trimming and J lost 6 bases, with 5 bases between them. The length of the CDR3 is 13 residues. Germline V lookup: CDR1 MNHEY, CDR2 SVGAGI.

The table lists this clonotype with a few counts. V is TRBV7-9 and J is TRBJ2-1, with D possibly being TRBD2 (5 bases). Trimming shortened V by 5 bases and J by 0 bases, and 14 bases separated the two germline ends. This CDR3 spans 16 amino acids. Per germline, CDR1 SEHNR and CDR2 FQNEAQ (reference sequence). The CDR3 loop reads CASSPTKTSSYNEQFF. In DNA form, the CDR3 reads TGTGCCAGCAGCCCCACCAAAACTAGCTCCTACAATGAGCAGTTCTTC.

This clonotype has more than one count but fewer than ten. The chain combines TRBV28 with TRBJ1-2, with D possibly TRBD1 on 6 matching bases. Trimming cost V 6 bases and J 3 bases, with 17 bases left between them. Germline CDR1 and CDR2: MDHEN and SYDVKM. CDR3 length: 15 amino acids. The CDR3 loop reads CASSRPTGSDYGYTF. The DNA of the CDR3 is TGTGCCAGCAGCCGCCCCACAGGGTCCGACTATGGCTACACCTTC.

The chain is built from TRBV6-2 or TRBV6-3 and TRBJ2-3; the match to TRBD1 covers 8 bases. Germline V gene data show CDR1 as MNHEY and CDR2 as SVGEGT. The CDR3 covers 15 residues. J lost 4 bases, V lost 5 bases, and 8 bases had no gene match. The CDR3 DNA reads TGTGCCAGCAGTCCCGACAGGGGTTGGGCAGATACGCAGTATTTT. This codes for CASSPDRGWADTQYF.

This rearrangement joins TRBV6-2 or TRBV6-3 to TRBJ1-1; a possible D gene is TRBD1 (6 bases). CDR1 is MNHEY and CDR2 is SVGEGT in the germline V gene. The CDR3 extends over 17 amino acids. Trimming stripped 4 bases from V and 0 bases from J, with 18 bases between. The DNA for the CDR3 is TGTGCCAGCAGTTCCCTACAGACAGGCACCATGAACACTGAAGCTTTCTTT. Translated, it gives CASSSLQTGTMNTEAFF.

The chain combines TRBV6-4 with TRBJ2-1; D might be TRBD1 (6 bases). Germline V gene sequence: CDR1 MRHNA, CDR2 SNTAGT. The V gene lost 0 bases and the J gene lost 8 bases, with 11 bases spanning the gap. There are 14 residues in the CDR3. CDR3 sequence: CASSDSGRGDEQFF. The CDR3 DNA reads TGTGCCAGCAGTGACTCCGGCAGGGGCGATGAGCAGTTCTTC.

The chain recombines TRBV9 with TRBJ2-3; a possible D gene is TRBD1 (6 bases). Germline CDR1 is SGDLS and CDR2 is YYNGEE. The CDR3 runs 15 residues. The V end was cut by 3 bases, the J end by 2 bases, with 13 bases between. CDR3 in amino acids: CASSEQGSYTDTQYF. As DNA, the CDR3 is TGTGCCAGCAGCGAACAGGGAAGTTACACAGATACGCAGTATTTT.